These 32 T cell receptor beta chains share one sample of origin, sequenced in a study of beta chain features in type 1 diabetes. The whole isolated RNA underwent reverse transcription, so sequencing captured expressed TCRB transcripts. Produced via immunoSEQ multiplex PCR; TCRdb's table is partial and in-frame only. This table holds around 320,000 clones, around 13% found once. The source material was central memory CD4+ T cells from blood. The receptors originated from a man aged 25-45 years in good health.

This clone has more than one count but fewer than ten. The chain's CDR3 is CATSRDRAGNTIYF. CDR3 in DNA: TGTGCCACCAGCAGAGACAGGGCTGGAAACACCATATATTTT. V and J are TRBV15 and TRBJ1-3; possible D gene TRBD1, 5 bases. The V end was cut by 0 bases, the J end by 2 bases, with 5 bases between. The germline V gene encodes CDR1 LNHNV and CDR2 YYDKDF (reference sequence). There are 14 residues in the CDR3.

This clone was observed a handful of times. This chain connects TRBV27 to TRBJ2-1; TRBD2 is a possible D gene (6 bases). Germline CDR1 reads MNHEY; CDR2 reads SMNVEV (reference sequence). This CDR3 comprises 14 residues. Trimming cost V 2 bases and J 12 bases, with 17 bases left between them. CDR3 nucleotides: TGTGCCAGCAGTTTAAAGGCCCGGGGGTCTGGGCAGTTCTTC. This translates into CASSLKARGSGQFF.

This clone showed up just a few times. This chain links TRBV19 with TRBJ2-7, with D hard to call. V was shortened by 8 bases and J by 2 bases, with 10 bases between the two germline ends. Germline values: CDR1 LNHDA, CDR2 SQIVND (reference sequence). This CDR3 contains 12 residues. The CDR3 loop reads CASGDLTYEQYF. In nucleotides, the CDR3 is TGTGCCAGTGGTGACCTTACCTACGAGCAGTACTTC.

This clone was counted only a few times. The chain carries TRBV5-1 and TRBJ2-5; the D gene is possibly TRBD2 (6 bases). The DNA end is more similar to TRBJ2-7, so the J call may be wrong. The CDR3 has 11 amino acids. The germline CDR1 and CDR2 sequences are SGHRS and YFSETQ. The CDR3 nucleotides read TGCGCCAGCAGGGAGGAGGGCGAGCAGTACTTC. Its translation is CASREEGEQYF.

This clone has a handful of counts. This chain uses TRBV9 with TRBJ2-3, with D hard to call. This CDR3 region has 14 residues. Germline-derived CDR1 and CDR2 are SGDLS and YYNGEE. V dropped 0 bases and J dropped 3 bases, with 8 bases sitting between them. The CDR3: CASSVGDNTDTQYF. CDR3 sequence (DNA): TGTGCCAGCAGCGTAGGGGATAATACAGATACGCAGTATTTT. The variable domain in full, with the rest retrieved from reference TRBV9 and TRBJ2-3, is DSGVTQTPKHLITATGQRVTLRCSPRSGDLSVYWYQQSLDQGLQFLIQYYNGEERAKGNILERFSAQQFPDLHSELNLSSLELGDSALYFCASSVGDNTDTQYFGPGTRLTVL.

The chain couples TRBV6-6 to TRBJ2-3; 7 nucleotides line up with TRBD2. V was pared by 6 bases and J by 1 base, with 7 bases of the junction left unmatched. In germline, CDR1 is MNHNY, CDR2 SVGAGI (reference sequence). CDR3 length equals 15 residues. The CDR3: CASRGTTWGTDTQYF. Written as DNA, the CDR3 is TGTGCCAGCAGGGGGACTACCTGGGGCACAGATACGCAGTATTTT.

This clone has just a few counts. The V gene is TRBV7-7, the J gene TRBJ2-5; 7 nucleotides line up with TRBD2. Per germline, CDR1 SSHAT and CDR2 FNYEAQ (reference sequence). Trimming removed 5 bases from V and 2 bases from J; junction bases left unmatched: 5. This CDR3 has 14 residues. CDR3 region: CASSPAGSQETQYF. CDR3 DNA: TGTGCCAGCAGCCCAGCGGGGTCTCAAGAGACCCAGTACTTC. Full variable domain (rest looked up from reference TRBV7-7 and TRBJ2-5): GAGVSQSPRYKVTKRGQDVTLRCDPISSHATLYWYQQALGQGPEFLTYFNYEAQPDKSGLPSDRFSAERPEGSISTLTIQRTEQRDSAMYRCASSPAGSQETQYFGPGTRLLVL.

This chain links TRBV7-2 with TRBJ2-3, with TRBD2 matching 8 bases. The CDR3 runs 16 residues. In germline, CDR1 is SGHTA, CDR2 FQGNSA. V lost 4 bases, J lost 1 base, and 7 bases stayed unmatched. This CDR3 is CASSSIAGSRTDTQYF. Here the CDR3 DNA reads TGTGCCAGCAGCTCGATAGCGGGATCGCGCACAGATACGCAGTATTTT.

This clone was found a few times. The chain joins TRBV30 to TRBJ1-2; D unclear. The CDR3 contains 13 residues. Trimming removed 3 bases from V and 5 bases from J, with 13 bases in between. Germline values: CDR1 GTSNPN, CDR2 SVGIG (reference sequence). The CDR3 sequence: CAWSAGRRYGYTF. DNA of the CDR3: TGTGCCTGGAGCGCGGGCCGGCGGTATGGCTACACCTTC. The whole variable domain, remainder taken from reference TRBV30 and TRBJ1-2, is SQTIHQWPATLVQPVGSPLSLECTVEGTSNPNLYWYRQAAGRGLQLLFYSVGIGQISSEVPQNLSASRPQDRQFILSSKKLLLSDSGFYLCAWSAGRRYGYTFGSGTRLTVV.

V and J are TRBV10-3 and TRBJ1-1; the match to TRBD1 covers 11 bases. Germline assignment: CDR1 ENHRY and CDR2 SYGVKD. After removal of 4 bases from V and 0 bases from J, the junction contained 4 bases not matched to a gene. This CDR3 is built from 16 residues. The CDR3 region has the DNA TGTGCCATCAGTGTGGGGACAGGGGGTTTGAACACTGAAGCTTTCTTT. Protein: CAISVGTGGLNTEAFF.

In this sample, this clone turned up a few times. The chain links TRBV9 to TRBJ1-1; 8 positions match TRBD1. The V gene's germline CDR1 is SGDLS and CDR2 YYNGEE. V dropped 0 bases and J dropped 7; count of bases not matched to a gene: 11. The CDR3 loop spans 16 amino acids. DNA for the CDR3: TGTGCCAGCAGCGTAGGGTCAGGGGGCAAAGTCGGTGAAGCTTTCTTT. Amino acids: CASSVGSGGKVGEAFF. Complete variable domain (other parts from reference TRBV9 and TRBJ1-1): DSGVTQTPKHLITATGQRVTLRCSPRSGDLSVYWYQQSLDQGLQFLIQYYNGEERAKGNILERFSAQQFPDLHSELNLSSLELGDSALYFCASSVGSGGKVGEAFFGQGTRLTVV.

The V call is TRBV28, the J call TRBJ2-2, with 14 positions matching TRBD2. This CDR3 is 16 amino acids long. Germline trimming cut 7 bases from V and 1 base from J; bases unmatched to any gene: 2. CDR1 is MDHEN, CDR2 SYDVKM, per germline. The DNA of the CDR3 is TGTGCCAGCATCGGGACTAGCGGGGGGAACACCGGGGAGCTGTTTTTT. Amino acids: CASIGTSGGNTGELFF.

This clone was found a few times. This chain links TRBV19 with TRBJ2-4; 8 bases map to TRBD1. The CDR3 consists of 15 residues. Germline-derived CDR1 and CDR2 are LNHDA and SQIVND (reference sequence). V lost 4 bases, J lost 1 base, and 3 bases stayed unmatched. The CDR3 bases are TGTGCCAGTAGTACCCAGGGGGCGGCCAAAAACATTCAGTACTTC. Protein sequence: CASSTQGAAKNIQYF.

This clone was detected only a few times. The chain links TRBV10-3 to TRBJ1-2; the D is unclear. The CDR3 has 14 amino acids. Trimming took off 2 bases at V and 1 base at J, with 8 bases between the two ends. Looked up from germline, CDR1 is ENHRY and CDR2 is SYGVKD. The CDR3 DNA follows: TGTGCCATCAGTGAGCACGGAAGTAACTATGGCTACACCTTC. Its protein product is CAISEHGSNYGYTF.

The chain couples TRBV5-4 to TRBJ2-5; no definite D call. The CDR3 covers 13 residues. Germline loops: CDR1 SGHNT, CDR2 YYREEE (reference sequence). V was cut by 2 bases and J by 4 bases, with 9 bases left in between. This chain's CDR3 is CASSFGELETQYF. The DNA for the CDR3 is TGTGCCAGCAGCTTTGGAGAATTAGAGACCCAGTACTTC.

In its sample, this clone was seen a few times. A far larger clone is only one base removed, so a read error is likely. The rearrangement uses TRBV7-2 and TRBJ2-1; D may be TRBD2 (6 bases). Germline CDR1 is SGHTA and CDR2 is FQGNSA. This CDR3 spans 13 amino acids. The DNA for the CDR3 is TGTGCCAGCAGTACATTAGCGGCCAATGAGCTGTTCTTC. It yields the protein CASSTLAANELFF. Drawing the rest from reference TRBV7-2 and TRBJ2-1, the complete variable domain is GAGVSQSPSNKVTEKGKDVELRCDPISGHTALYWYRQSLGQGLEFLIYFQGNSAPDKSGLPSDRFSAERTGGSVSTLTIQRTQQEDSAVYLCASSTLAANELFFGPGTRLTVL.

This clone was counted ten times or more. CDR3 amino acids: CASSFARGVNSPLHF. DNA for the CDR3: TGTGCCAGCAGCTTTGCCAGGGGGGTTAATTCACCCCTCCACTTT. The V and J genes are TRBV5-4 and TRBJ1-6; 7 bases are a match to TRBD1. In germline, CDR1 is SGHNT, CDR2 YYREEE (reference sequence). V was pared by 2 bases and J by 6 bases, with 5 bases of the junction left unmatched. This CDR3 region has 15 residues.

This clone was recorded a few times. CDR3 region: CASSVGGLAVYGYTF. CDR3 sequence (DNA): TGTGCCAGCAGCGTAGGTGGGTTGGCGGTCTATGGCTACACCTTC. This chain joins TRBV9 and TRBJ1-2; D remains unclear. This CDR3 region has 15 residues. V was shortened by 0 bases and J by 4 bases, with 13 bases between the two germline ends. The V gene's germline CDR1 is SGDLS and CDR2 YYNGEE.

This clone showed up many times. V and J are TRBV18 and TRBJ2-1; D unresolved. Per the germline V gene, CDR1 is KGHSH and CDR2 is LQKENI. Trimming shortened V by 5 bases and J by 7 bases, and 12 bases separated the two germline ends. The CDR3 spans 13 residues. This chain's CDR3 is CASSTGLGNEQFF. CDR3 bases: TGTGCCAGCTCAACGGGTCTGGGGAATGAGCAGTTCTTC.

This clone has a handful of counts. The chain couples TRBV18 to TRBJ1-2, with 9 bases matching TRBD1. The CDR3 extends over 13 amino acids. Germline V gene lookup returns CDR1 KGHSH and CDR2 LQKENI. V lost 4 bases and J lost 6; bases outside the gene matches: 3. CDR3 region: CASSLDRGNGYTF. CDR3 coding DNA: TGTGCCAGCTCACTGGACAGGGGTAATGGCTACACCTTC.

The CDR3 sequence: CASSLDPSGRASEQFF. The CDR3 DNA sequence: TGCGCCAGCAGCTTGGACCCCAGCGGGAGGGCAAGTGAGCAGTTCTTC. The chain links TRBV5-1 to TRBJ2-1; TRBD2 matches 10 bases. V was pared by 0 bases and J by 9 bases, with 9 bases of the junction left unmatched. The CDR3 sequence is 16 residues long. The V gene's germline CDR1 is SGHRS and CDR2 YFSETQ. Complete variable domain (other parts from reference TRBV5-1 and TRBJ2-1): KAGVTQTPRYLIKTRGQQVTLSCSPISGHRSVSWYQQTPGQGLQFLFEYFSETQRNKGNFPGRFSGRQFSNSRSEMNVSTLELGDSALYLCASSLDPSGRASEQFFGPGTRLTVL.

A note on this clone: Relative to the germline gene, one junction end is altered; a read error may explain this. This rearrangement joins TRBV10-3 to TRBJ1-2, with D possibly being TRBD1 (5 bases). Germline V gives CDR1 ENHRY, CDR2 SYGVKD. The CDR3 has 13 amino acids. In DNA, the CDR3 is TGTGCCAGCAGTTACTCGGGCACAGGTGGCTACACCTTC. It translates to CASSYSGTGGYTF.

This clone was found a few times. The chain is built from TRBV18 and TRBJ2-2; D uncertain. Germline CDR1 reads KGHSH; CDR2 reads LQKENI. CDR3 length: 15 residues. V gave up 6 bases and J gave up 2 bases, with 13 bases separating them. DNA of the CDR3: TGTGCCAGCTCGGACGGGCAGCCCAACACCGGGGAGCTGTTTTTT. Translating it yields CASSDGQPNTGELFF. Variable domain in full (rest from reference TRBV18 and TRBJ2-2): NAGVMQNPRHLVRRRGQEARLRCSPMKGHSHVYWYRQLPEEGLKFMVYLQKENIIDESGMPKERFSAEFPKEGPSILRIQQVVRGDSAAYFCASSDGQPNTGELFFGEGSRLTVL.

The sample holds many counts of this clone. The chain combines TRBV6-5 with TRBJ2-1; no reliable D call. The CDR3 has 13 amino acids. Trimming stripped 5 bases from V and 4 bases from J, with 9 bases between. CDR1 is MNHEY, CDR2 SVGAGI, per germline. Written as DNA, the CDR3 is TGTGCCAGCAGTGAGAGCATTTACAATGAGCAGTTCTTC. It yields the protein CASSESIYNEQFF.

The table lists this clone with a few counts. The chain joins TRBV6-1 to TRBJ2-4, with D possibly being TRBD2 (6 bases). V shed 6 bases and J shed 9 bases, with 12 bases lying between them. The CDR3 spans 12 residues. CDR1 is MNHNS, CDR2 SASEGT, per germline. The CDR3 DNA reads TGTGCCAGCAGGACTAGTATCGGCATTCAGTACTTC. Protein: CASRTSIGIQYF.

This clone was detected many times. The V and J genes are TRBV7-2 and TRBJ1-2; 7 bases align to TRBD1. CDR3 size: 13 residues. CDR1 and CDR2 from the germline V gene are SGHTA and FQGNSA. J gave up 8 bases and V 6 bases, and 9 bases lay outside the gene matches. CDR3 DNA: TGTGCCAGCAGTCTGACAGGGACAAGGGGCTACACCTTC. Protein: CASSLTGTRGYTF.

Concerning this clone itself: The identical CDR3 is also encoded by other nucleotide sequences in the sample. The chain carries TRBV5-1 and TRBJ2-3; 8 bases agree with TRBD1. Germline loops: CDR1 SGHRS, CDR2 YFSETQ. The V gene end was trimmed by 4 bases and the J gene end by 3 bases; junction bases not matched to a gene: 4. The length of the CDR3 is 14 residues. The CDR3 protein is CASSLGQATDTQYF. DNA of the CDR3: TGCGCCAGCAGCCTGGGACAGGCAACAGATACGCAGTATTTT.

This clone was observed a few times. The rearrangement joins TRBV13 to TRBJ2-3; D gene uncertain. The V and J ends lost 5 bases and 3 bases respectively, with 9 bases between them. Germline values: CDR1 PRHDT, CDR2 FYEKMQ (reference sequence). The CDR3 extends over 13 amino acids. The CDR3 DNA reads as TGTGCCAGCAGCCGCCAATCGACAGATACGCAGTATTTT. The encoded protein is CASSRQSTDTQYF.

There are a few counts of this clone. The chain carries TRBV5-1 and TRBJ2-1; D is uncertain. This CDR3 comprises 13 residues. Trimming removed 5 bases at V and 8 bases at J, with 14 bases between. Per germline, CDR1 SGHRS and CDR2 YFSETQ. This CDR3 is CASRPGSTDEQFF. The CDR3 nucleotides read TGCGCCAGCAGGCCGGGTTCGACGGATGAGCAGTTCTTC.

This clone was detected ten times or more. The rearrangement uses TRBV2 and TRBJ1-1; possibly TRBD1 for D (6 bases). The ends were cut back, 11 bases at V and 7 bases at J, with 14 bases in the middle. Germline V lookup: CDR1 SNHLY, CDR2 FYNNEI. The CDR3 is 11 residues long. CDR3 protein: CAGLDSREAFF. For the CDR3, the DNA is TGTGCCGGTTTGGACAGCCGTGAAGCTTTCTTT.

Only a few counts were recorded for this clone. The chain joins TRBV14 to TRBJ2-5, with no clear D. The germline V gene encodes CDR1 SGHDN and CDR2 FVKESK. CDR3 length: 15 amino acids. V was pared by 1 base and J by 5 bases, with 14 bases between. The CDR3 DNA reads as TGTGCCAGCAGCCAAGGGGCTGCCGCGTGGGAGACCCAGTACTTC. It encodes CASSQGAAAWETQYF.

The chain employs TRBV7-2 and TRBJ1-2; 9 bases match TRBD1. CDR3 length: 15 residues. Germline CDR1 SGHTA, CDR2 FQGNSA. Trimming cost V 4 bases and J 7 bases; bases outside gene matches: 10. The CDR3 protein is CASSSYRDRAGGYTF. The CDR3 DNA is TGTGCCAGCAGCTCCTACCGGGACAGGGCTGGTGGCTACACCTTC.